This T cell receptor beta chain stems from a study of cytomegalovirus exposure and HLA in healthy donors. Whole-study results and caveats: As a later analysis showed, a missense DCLRE1C variant was linked to trimming of TCR beta V- and J-genes.

Primers included in the PCR were 60 Vbeta and 13 Jbeta primers. Repertoires were generated with immunoSEQ multiplex PCR, while TCRdb's copy carries only in-frame clones and drops some. The sample yields under 110,000 clones, approximately 85% seen once. The V end lost 1 base, the J end lost 7 bases, and 11 bases lay between the germline ends. From germline, CDR1 is SEHNR and CDR2 FQNEAQ (reference sequence). The CDR3 is made up of 15 amino acids. This clone turned up a few times. No antigen is known for it. The rearrangement uses TRBV7-9 and TRBJ1-6; TRBD1 is a possible D gene (5 bases). This clonotype originated in a man between 50 and 59 years old in good health and CMV-seronegative. The material sequenced was PBMCs. The CDR3 sequence: CASSLVGRGNSPLHF. The CDR3 DNA follows: TGTGCCAGCAGCTTAGTGGGCCGGGGGAATTCACCCCTCCACTTT.